This record looks at one T cell receptor (beta chain) sequence and its context. It has no known antigen specificity. There are no base qualities to consult, and no much larger clone falls within one base. The sample is drawn from a study of T-cell reconstitution after alpha-beta-depleted transplantation in children (dated by TCRdb to 2015 to 2016). Context from the whole study: Using TCR repertoire profiling, the study quantitatively followed how T-cell immune reconstitution unfolded in children after TCRalphabeta/CD19-depleted allogeneic hematopoietic cell transplantation.

The CDR3 has 14 amino acids, counting the end cysteine and phenylalanine. The entry retains the CDR3 DNA only, 42 bases that are in frame from base 1. For this chain, trimming is 5 bases at the V end and 2 bases at the J end, and the number of junction bases without a gene match is 7. CDR1 and CDR2, looked up from the germline V gene, are SQVTM and ANQGSEA. Study-wide findings and limitations: In some patients, the high TCRbeta diversity seen at day 60 was put down to recipient T cells and intrathymic progenitors that had survived conditioning. Hyperexpanded clone frequencies declined over subsequent months; after one year, T-cell counts and TCRbeta diversity were mostly attributed to newly produced T cells. The apparently early alphabetaT-cell count recovery about two months after transplant was reportedly dependent on only several hundred rapidly expanded clones derived from non-depleted graft cells.

The method was PCR. Sequencing used an Illumina HiSeq 2500. Molecular barcoding was employed in the preparation of TCR libraries, with unique molecular identifiers being used to normalize TCRbeta repertoire quantification. TCRdb redid the processing of the public reads, applying fastp at Q25 and MiXCR, and retained in-frame beta chains. Identical CDR3 proteins give one entry, which carries the most common genes and DNA. The sample table records 600,000 or so distinct CDR3 sequences; 20% to 25% of these occur just once. 14% of the sample comes from the top ten. In light of the paper, this sample's treatment or condition label describes: allogeneic hematopoietic cell transplantation with graft depleted of TCRalphabeta T cells and CD19 B cells. Transplant recipients were children who received TCRalphabeta/CD19-depleted allogeneic hematopoietic cell grafts.

The sample in question was PBMCs, mostly from graft donor cells, obtained 360 days after TCRalphabeta/CD19-depleted stem cell transplant. The sequence derives from a boy under two years old who had a stem cell transplant for acute myeloid leukemia, so the T cells may come from the graft donor. This chain is built from TRBV29-1 and TRBJ2-3; TRBD1 lines up with 7 middle nucleotides. The nucleotide sequence reads TGCAGCGTTACGGGACAGACCTCCACAGATACGCAGTATTTT. Its translation reads: CSVTGQTSTDTQYF.